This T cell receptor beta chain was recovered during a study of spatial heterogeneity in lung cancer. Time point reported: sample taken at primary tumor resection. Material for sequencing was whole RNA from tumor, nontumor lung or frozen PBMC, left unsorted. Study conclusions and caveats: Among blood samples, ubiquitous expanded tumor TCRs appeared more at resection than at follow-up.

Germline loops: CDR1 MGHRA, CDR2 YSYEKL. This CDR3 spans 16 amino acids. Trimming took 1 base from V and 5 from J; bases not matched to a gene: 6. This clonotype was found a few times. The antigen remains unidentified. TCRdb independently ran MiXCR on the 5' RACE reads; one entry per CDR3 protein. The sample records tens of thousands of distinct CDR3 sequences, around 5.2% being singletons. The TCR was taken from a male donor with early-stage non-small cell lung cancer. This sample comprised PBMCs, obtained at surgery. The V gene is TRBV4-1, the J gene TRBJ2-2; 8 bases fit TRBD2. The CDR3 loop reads CASSQVSGRATGELFF. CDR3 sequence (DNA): TGCGCCAGCAGCCAAGTGAGCGGGAGAGCGACCGGGGAGCTGTTTTTT.